The T cell receptor (beta chain) under discussion was sequenced for a study of post-analysis software for immune sequencing data (dated by TCRdb to between 2015 and 2016). About the study as a whole: Recorded disease courses included relapsing-remitting, secondary progressive and progressive-relapsing multiple sclerosis, with some patients lacking subtype annotation. A subset of samples was prepared in parallel using single-end sample barcoding, then pooled and co-amplified after Illumina adapter ligation. The multiple sclerosis patient repertoires were compared with ten to eleven previously published healthy control repertoires from donors aged roughly 6 to 27 years. Study-wide findings and limitations: Patients showed significantly higher frequencies than controls for a handful of TRBV segments, among them TRBV5-6, TRBV5-1 and TRBV20-1. Direct clustering with F measure showed strong co-clustering of samples prepared in the same batch, prompting a batch-effect correction. The multiple sclerosis patient group was slightly younger than the control group. Normalized Chao1 diversity was significantly lower in multiple sclerosis patients than controls, suggesting substantial peripheral T-cell clonal expansion.

For this clonotype: Which antigen it targets is not known. Base qualities were left out, and no much larger clone turns up one base away.

The library was made by PCR. The instrument was an Illumina HiSeq 2500. Unique molecular identifiers were incorporated into TCR beta cDNA libraries to reduce PCR and sequencing biases. Per 1 to 10 million input T cells, roughly 0.5 million cDNA molecules were obtained, such that each molecule approximated one T cell. The patient libraries were prepared and sequenced using the same protocol as the earlier healthy control dataset. Samples belonging to the same batch were prepared together, multiplexed and sequenced on a shared HiSeq lane. The paper's data handling went like this. Raw barcoded reads were processed with MIGEC, and single-read molecular identifier groups were discarded before consensus assembly and CDR3 extraction. VDJtools was used for post-analysis of the clonotype tables, with diversity normalized by down-sampling every dataset to the smallest sample size. In repertoire overlap clustering, CDR3 amino acid sequences, but not nucleotide sequences, were matched to correct batch-related cross-sample contamination. TCRdb applied fastp at Q25 and MiXCR to the public reads, then kept only in-frame beta chains. When rows share a CDR3 protein, they turn into one entry using the most common DNA and genes. What appears here as the V and J calls and clone size reflects TCRdb's work, not the paper's. The sample contains hundreds of thousands of distinct CDR3 sequences, 40% to 55% of them found a single time. The ten largest clonotypes hold 12% of the sample.

Trimmed from V: 7 bases; trimmed from J: 2 bases; junction bases lacking a gene match: 7. CDR3 length: 13 amino acids, cysteine to phenylalanine. Only the CDR3 DNA stays, 39 bases, in frame from base 1. The germline V gene gives CDR1 as SQVTM and CDR2 as ANQGSEA. TCR beta repertoires were profiled from peripheral blood of about a dozen young patients with multiple sclerosis to demonstrate the VDJtools post-analysis software. The multiple sclerosis patients were children and adolescents ranging in age from about 6 to 16 years. This receptor was identified in a girl aged 5-17 years with multiple sclerosis. The rearrangement joined TRBV29-1 to TRBJ2-5, with 7 middle bases fitting TRBD1. The source material was blood. Here is the DNA: TGCAGCGGATCCAAGACAGGGCAAGAGACCCAGTACTTC. Translation gives CSGSKTGQETQYF.